This TCR delta chain originates from a study of γδ T cells in repeated Plasmodium falciparum infection. Germline V gene sequence: CDR1 GEAIGNYY, CDR2 EKD. Trimming removed 0 bases from V and 1 base from J, with 14 bases in between. There are 16 residues in the CDR3. Vgamma9/Vdelta2+ and Vdelta2-negative gammadelta T cells were flow-sorted from PBMC for bulk sequencing. General observations from the study: Donors in Mali lived in a small rural village, largely one ethnic group.

This clone was seen a few times. Its antigen is as yet unknown. The translation of this DNA and the TCRdb protein of a much larger clone differ at residue 10, probably owing to a read error; the protein shown here is translated from the DNA. TCRdb made new clone calls on the multiplex PCR reads using CATT. Seen here are around 50,000 delta-chain clones, 1.5% to 2% observed once, and the top ten hold approximately 16%. The chain recombines TRDV2 with TRDJ1; D is perhaps TRDD3 (6 bases). In the absence of a J gene in TCRdb, the DNA was matched to germline to assign it here. The TCR comes from a pool of human donors (malaria-infected and uninfected, not separated). Material for sequencing was gamma-delta T cells from blood. This chain's CDR3 is CACDTAGVISTDKLIF. The CDR3 bases are TGTGCCTGTGACACCGCTGGGGTAATCAGCACCGATAAACTCATCTTT.